This paragraph covers one TCR beta chain sequence. What it binds is unknown. Gene names denote mouse genes. The read comes to an end 1 residue before the CDR3 does, leaving the germline J gene to fill in the end. This entry comes from a study of tissue T cells after allogeneic stem cell transplantation. The CDR3 has 13 residues. CDR1 and CDR2 from the germline V gene are SGHDT and FRDEAV. V was pared by 6 bases and J by 5 bases, with 3 bases of the junction left unmatched. Survey-depth TCRbeta CDR3 sequencing reported V/J genes and productive frequencies. Clones were read by immunoSEQ multiplex PCR, and TCRdb kept only the in-frame ones, dropping some. The sample records about 21,000 clones, 55% to 80% being singletons. Study-wide points: Blood and spleen captured only part of the tissue TCR repertoire. Sampling depth was limited, and the cohort was small and clinically varied. Across patients, clones rarely overlapped, yet motif clusters were shared tissue-specifically.

What was sequenced was spleen. This TCR was sampled from a female BALB/c mouse in good health. This mouse strain has H2-d as its MHC haplotype. The chain carries TRBV14 and TRBJ2-1; 9 nucleotides align to TRBD1. The CDR3 is CASITGGHAEQFF. CDR3 DNA (partial): TGTGCCAGCATCACAGGGGGCCATGCTGAGCAGTTC.